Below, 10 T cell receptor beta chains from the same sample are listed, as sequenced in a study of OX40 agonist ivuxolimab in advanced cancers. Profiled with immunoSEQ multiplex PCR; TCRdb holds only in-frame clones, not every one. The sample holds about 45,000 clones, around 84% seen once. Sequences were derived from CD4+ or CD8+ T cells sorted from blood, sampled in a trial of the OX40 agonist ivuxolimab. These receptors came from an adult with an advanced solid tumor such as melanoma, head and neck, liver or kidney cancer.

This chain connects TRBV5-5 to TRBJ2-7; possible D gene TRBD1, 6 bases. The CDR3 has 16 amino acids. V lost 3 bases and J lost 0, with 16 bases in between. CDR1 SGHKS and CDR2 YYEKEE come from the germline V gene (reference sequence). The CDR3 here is CASSSTTGYGSYEQYF. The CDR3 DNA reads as TGTGCCAGCAGCTCCACTACAGGGTATGGCTCCTACGAGCAGTACTTC.

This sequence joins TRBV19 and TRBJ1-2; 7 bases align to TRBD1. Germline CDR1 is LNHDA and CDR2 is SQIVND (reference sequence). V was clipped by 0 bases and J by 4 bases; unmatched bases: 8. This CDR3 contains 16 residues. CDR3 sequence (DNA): TGTGCCAGTAGTATAGAAGGGACAGAGAACTTCTATGGCTACACCTTC. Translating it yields CASSIEGTENFYGYTF.

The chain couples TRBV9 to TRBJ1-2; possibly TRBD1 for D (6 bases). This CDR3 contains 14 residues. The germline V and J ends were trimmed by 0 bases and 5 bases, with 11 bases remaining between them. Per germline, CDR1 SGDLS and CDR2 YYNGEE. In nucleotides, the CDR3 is TGTGCCAGCAGCGTAGGCCGGCAGGGGTATGGCTACACCTTC. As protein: CASSVGRQGYGYTF. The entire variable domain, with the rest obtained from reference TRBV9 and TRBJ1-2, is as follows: DSGVTQTPKHLITATGQRVTLRCSPRSGDLSVYWYQQSLDQGLQFLIQYYNGEERAKGNILERFSAQQFPDLHSELNLSSLELGDSALYFCASSVGRQGYGYTFGSGTRLTVV.

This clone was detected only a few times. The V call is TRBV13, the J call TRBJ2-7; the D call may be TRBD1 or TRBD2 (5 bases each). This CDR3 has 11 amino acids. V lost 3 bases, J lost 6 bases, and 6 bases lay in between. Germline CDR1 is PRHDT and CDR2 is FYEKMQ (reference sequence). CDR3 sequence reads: CASSLRGEQYF. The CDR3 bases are TGTGCCAGCAGCTTGAGGGGCGAGCAGTACTTC.

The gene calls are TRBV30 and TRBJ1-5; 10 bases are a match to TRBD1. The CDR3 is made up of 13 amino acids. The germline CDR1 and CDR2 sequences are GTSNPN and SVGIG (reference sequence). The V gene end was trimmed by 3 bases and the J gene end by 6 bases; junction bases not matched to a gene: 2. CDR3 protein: CAWSGDRGQPQHF. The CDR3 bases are TGTGCCTGGAGCGGGGACAGGGGTCAGCCCCAGCATTTT.

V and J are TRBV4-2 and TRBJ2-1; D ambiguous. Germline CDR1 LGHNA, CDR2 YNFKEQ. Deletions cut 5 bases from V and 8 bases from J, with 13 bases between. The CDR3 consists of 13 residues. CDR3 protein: CASSTRRGDEQFF. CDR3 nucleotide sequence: TGTGCCAGCAGCACCCGGAGAGGAGATGAGCAGTTCTTC.

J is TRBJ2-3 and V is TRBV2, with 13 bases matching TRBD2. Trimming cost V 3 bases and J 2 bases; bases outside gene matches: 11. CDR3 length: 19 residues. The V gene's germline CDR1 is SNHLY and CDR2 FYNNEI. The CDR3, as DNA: TGTGCCAGCAGTGAGGTCGGACTAGCGGGAGCCTCTGTCACAGATACGCAGTATTTT. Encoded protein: CASSEVGLAGASVTDTQYF. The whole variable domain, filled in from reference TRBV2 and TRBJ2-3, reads EPEVTQTPSHQVTQMGQEVILRCVPISNHLYFYWYRQILGQKVEFLVSFYNNEISEKSEIFDDQFSVERPDGSNFTLKIRSTKLEDSAMYFCASSEVGLAGASVTDTQYFGPGTRLTVL.

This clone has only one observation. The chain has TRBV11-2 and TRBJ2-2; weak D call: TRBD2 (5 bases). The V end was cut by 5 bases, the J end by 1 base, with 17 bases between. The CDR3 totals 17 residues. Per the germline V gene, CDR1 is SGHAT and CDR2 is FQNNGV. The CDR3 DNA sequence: TGTGCCAGCAGCCCGGCCCAAGCGGAACTGAACACCGGGGAGCTGTTTTTT. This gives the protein CASSPAQAELNTGELFF.

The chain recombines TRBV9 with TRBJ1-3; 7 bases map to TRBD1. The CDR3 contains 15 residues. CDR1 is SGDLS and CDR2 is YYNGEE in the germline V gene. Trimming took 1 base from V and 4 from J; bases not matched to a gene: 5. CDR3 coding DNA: TGTGCCAGCAGCGTAAGGCAGGGGGTCGGAAACACCATATATTTT. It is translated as CASSVRQGVGNTIYF.

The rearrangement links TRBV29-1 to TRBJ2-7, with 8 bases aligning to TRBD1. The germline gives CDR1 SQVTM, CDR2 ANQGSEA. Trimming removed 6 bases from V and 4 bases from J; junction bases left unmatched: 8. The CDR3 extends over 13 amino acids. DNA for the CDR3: TGCAGCGTGGCGGACAGGGCTAGGTACGAGCAGTACTTC. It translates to CSVADRARYEQYF.